A single sample gave rise to the 27 T cell receptor beta chains below, sequenced in a study of beta chain features in type 1 diabetes. Sequencing targeted expressed TCRB transcripts, as all isolated RNA had been reverse transcribed. Using immunoSEQ multiplex PCR, the repertoire was profiled, and TCRdb retains in-frame clones only, with some absent. The sample holds more than 150,000 clones; approximately 13% are singletons and the top ten take approximately 0.64%. The sample was central memory CD4+ T cells from blood. All receptors derive from a woman aged 18-29 years in good health.

This clone showed up just a few times. V and J are TRBV5-4 and TRBJ1-1; the D gene is possibly TRBD1 (5 bases). Trimming took 3 bases from V and 9 from J, leaving 12 bases between them. The CDR3 contains 12 residues. Germline V lookup: CDR1 SGHNT, CDR2 YYREEE (reference sequence). The CDR3: CASSWDGRKAFF. As DNA, the CDR3 is TGTGCCAGCAGCTGGGACGGGAGGAAAGCTTTCTTT.

This clone was picked up a small number of times. J is TRBJ1-1 and V is TRBV11-2; no firm D call. The germline CDR1 and CDR2 sequences are SGHAT and FQNNGV. V was shortened by 1 base and J by 1 base, with 4 bases between the two germline ends. CDR3 length: 13 amino acids. CDR3 residues: CASSLARNTEAFF. Here the CDR3 DNA reads TGTGCCAGCAGCTTAGCCCGGAACACTGAAGCTTTCTTT.

The rearrangement links TRBV30 to TRBJ2-2; a weak D match, TRBD1 (5 bases). The CDR3 is made up of 14 amino acids. V shed 2 bases and J shed 1 base, with 8 bases lying between them. Germline V lookup: CDR1 GTSNPN, CDR2 SVGIG (reference sequence). The DNA for the CDR3 is TGTGCCTGGAGTAGGGGTTTGAACACCGGGGAGCTGTTTTTT. Translated, it gives CAWSRGLNTGELFF. Based on the CDR3 plus reference TRBV30 and TRBJ2-2, the full variable domain is SQTIHQWPATLVQPVGSPLSLECTVEGTSNPNLYWYRQAAGRGLQLLFYSVGIGQISSEVPQNLSASRPQDRQFILSSKKLLLSDSGFYLCAWSRGLNTGELFFGEGSRLTVL.

This clone came up a few times. The chain recombines TRBV10-1 with TRBJ2-2; 9 bases line up with TRBD2. Germline trimming cut 2 bases from V and 1 base from J; bases unmatched to any gene: 8. The germline V gene has CDR1 WNHNN and CDR2 SYGVQD (reference sequence). The CDR3 covers 18 residues. The CDR3: CASSERFAGGMNTGELFF. In nucleotides, the CDR3 is TGCGCCAGCAGTGAGCGATTCGCGGGAGGGATGAACACCGGGGAGCTGTTTTTT.

This clone appeared a few times. V and J are TRBV9 and TRBJ2-3, with TRBD2 matching 10 bases. With 3 bases clipped from V and 4 bases from J, the junction kept 5 bases outside the gene matches. Germline assignment: CDR1 SGDLS and CDR2 YYNGEE. The CDR3 is 15 residues long. In DNA form, the CDR3 reads TGTGCCAGCAGCGCACTAGCGGGACCCTCAGATACGCAGTATTTT. Its translation is CASSALAGPSDTQYF.

This chain joins TRBV7-2 and TRBJ2-7, with 10 positions matching TRBD2. The CDR3 has 16 residues. Losses at the gene ends were 5 bases for V and 1 base for J; bases not matched to a gene: 8. Germline assignment: CDR1 SGHTA and CDR2 FQGNSA. The CDR3 nucleotides are TGTGCCAGCAGCAGCGGTAGCGGGAGGACGTCCTACGAGCAGTACTTC. Residues: CASSSGSGRTSYEQYF.

Note on this clone: Possible read error: a much larger clone is one base away. Different DNA sequences within this sample yield the same CDR3. This chain uses TRBV5-6 with TRBJ2-5; D gene unclear. Per germline, CDR1 SGHDT and CDR2 YYEEEE. Trimming took off 3 bases at V and 2 bases at J, with 2 bases between the two ends. The CDR3 is 11 residues long. CDR3 residues: CASSSQETQYF. The DNA for the CDR3 is TGTGCCAGCAGCTCTCAAGAGACCCAGTACTTC.

This clone has more than one count but fewer than ten. The rearrangement links TRBV27 to TRBJ1-2, with TRBD1 as a possible D gene (6 bases). Trimming took off 4 bases at V and 6 bases at J, with 18 bases between the two ends. This CDR3 is built from 15 residues. The germline V gene encodes CDR1 MNHEY and CDR2 SMNVEV (reference sequence). CDR3 coding DNA: TGTGCCAGCAGTTCCCTGGGGGGGCGTATAAATGGCTACACCTTC. This gives the protein CASSSLGGRINGYTF.

This clone was picked up a small number of times. The chain has TRBV18 and TRBJ2-3, with 10 bases identical to TRBD1. Germline CDR1 reads KGHSH; CDR2 reads LQKENI. The CDR3 covers 15 residues. With 6 bases clipped from V and 4 bases from J, the junction kept 7 bases outside the gene matches. CDR3 bases: TGTGCCAGCTCGCCCCGGGACAGGGGCCCAGATACGCAGTATTTT. Its translation is CASSPRDRGPDTQYF.

The table lists this clone with a few counts. V is TRBV5-1 and J is TRBJ2-1; 13 bases line up with TRBD2. Germline CDR1 reads SGHRS; CDR2 reads YFSETQ. CDR3 length: 15 amino acids. V lost 4 bases to trimming and J lost 9 bases; unmatched junction nucleotides: 7. CDR3 loop: CASSELAGGDAEQFF. DNA for the CDR3: TGCGCCAGCAGCGAACTAGCGGGAGGGGACGCTGAGCAGTTCTTC.

The V and J genes are TRBV27 and TRBJ2-4, with TRBD1 as a possible D gene (6 bases). Per the germline V gene, CDR1 is MNHEY and CDR2 is SMNVEV (reference sequence). Trimming removed 8 bases at V and 2 bases at J, with 13 bases between. This CDR3 contains 14 residues. The chain's CDR3 is CASRQQGTKNIQYF. As DNA, the CDR3 is TGTGCCAGCCGACAGCAGGGGACCAAAAACATTCAGTACTTC.

Many counts were recorded for this clone. The chain employs TRBV4-2 and TRBJ2-5, with 8 bases identical to TRBD1. CDR3 length: 14 amino acids. Germline values: CDR1 LGHNA, CDR2 YNFKEQ. The junction had 4 bases not matched to a gene; V was cut back by 3 bases and J by 4 bases. The CDR3 region has the DNA TGTGCCAGCAGCCACGGACAGGGACGAGAGACCCAGTACTTC. Translation: CASSHGQGRETQYF.

The chain couples TRBV6-5 to TRBJ1-5; 9 positions match TRBD1. V lost 6 bases to trimming and J lost 4 bases; unmatched junction nucleotides: 7. The CDR3 loop spans 15 amino acids. Per germline, CDR1 MNHEY and CDR2 SVGAGI. The CDR3 sequence is CASREQGALNQPQHF. The DNA of the CDR3 is TGTGCCAGCAGAGAACAGGGGGCACTGAATCAGCCCCAGCATTTT.

This clone appeared a few times. The genes are TRBV5-4 and TRBJ2-5, with D maybe TRBD1 (6 bases). CDR1 is SGHNT and CDR2 is YYREEE in the germline V gene (reference sequence). The CDR3 has 12 residues. Trimming removed 2 bases at V and 13 bases at J, with 15 bases between. This CDR3 reads CASSLDRRVRYF. Here the CDR3 DNA reads TGTGCCAGCAGCTTAGACAGGCGGGTTAGGTACTTC.

The chain joins TRBV7-8 to TRBJ1-2, with D possibly matching TRBD1 (5 bases). With 5 bases removed from V and 4 bases from J, the gap between germline ends came to 14 bases. The CDR3 has 14 amino acids. The germline gives CDR1 SGHVS, CDR2 FQNEAQ. The chain's CDR3 is CASSLLGQVYGYTF. In DNA, the CDR3 is TGTGCCAGCAGCCTGCTGGGGCAGGTCTATGGCTACACCTTC.

Only a few counts were recorded for this clone. The rearrangement joins TRBV4-2 to TRBJ2-3; TRBD2 might be the D (6 bases). This CDR3 contains 17 residues. Germline-derived CDR1 and CDR2 are LGHNA and YNFKEQ. V lost 3 bases to trimming and J lost 0 bases, with 16 bases between them. The CDR3 region is CASSQVRGGTSTDTQYF. The CDR3 DNA sequence: TGTGCCAGCAGCCAGGTGCGGGGCGGGACTAGCACAGATACGCAGTATTTT.

V usage is TRBV30 and J usage is TRBJ1-1, with a tentative D call TRBD1 (5 bases). V gave up 1 base and J gave up 10 bases, with 16 bases separating them. Germline V gives CDR1 GTSNPN, CDR2 SVGIG (reference sequence). The CDR3 contains 13 residues. CDR3 in DNA: TGTGCCTGGAGTGCGCGGGGGTTGGGTGGAGCTTTCTTT. Translated: CAWSARGLGGAFF.

The genes are TRBV15 and TRBJ2-6; 7 nucleotides align to TRBD1. The CDR3 spans 15 residues. With V trimmed by 6 bases and J by 2 bases, 4 bases remained unmatched. CDR1 is LNHNV and CDR2 is YYDKDF in the germline V gene (reference sequence). CDR3 loop: CATSRRGPGANVLTF. In DNA, the CDR3 is TGTGCCACCAGTAGAAGGGGGCCTGGGGCCAACGTCCTGACTTTC.

This clone was counted a few times. At the DNA level, this CDR3 is encoded by other sequences in the same sample as well. This chain joins TRBV30 and TRBJ2-3, with 7 bases that match TRBD1. CDR1 is GTSNPN and CDR2 is SVGIG in the germline V gene (reference sequence). Germline trimming cut 3 bases from V and 4 bases from J; bases unmatched to any gene: 4. This CDR3 is 13 amino acids long. CDR3 DNA sequence: TGTGCCTGGAGCGGTACAGGGGCAGATACGCAGTATTTT. Translating it yields CAWSGTGADTQYF.

This clone was counted only a few times. CDR3 sequence: CASRRGTHSYEQYF. DNA of the CDR3: TGTGCCAGCAGAAGGGGGACACACTCCTACGAGCAGTACTTC. This chain links TRBV5-4 with TRBJ2-7; D is perhaps TRBD1 (6 bases). Germline-derived CDR1 and CDR2 are SGHNT and YYREEE (reference sequence). The CDR3 loop spans 14 amino acids. Trimming took off 5 bases at V and 0 bases at J, with 12 bases between the two ends.

The table lists this clone with a few counts. The V gene is TRBV7-3, the J gene TRBJ2-3; tentatively, D is TRBD1 (6 bases). Germline CDR1 SGHTA, CDR2 FQGTGA. This CDR3 region has 15 residues. V was shortened by 5 bases and J by 2 bases, with 14 bases between the two germline ends. The CDR3: CASSPLGGHTDTQYF. In DNA form, the CDR3 reads TGTGCCAGCAGCCCGTTAGGGGGACACACAGATACGCAGTATTTT. Looking up the rest from reference TRBV7-3 and TRBJ2-3 gives the full variable domain: GAGVSQTPSNKVTEKGKYVELRCDPISGHTALYWYRQSLGQGPEFLIYFQGTGAADDSGLPNDRFFAVRPEGSVSTLKIQRTERGDSAVYLCASSPLGGHTDTQYFGPGTRLTVL.

In DNA, the CDR3 is TGTGCCAGCAGCCAACGGAGACAGGGCTATGGCTACACCTTC. As protein: CASSQRRQGYGYTF. The rearrangement links TRBV14 to TRBJ1-2; TRBD1 agrees at 7 bases. CDR3 size: 14 residues. V lost 2 bases to trimming and J lost 4 bases; unmatched junction nucleotides: 4. CDR1 and CDR2 from the germline V gene are SGHDN and FVKESK.

The rearrangement links TRBV30 to TRBJ2-1, with D maybe TRBD2 (6 bases). The CDR3 consists of 12 residues. V lost 5 bases and J lost 8, with 13 bases in between. Germline V CDR1 and CDR2: GTSNPN, SVGIG (reference sequence). The chain's CDR3 is CAWGLGGDEQFF. The CDR3 DNA follows: TGTGCCTGGGGGTTGGGGGGAGATGAGCAGTTCTTC.

The rearrangement uses TRBV6-6 and TRBJ1-2; perhaps TRBD1 as D (6 bases). V lost 5 bases to trimming and J lost 8 bases, with 21 bases between them. CDR1 is MNHNY, CDR2 SVGAGI, per germline (reference sequence). This CDR3 contains 15 residues. For the CDR3, the DNA is TGTGCCAGCAGTCCCTCCCAGGGGAGAGTAGGCGGCTACACCTTC. This gives the protein CASSPSQGRVGGYTF.

V gene TRBV6-5 combines with J gene TRBJ2-1; 8 bases line up with TRBD1. V trimming: 2 bases; J trimming: 2 bases; junction bases outside the gene matches: 2. Germline-derived CDR1 and CDR2 are MNHEY and SVGAGI. CDR3 length equals 15 residues. CDR3 loop: CASSYDRGAYNEQFF. CDR3 coding DNA: TGTGCCAGCAGTTACGACAGGGGTGCCTACAATGAGCAGTTCTTC.

For this clone: The same CDR3 is also encoded by other DNA sequences in this sample. This chain uses TRBV30 with TRBJ1-5; 7 nucleotides agree with TRBD1. Germline CDR1 is GTSNPN and CDR2 is SVGIG (reference sequence). The CDR3 is 12 amino acids. The V gene end was trimmed by 1 base and the J gene end by 15 bases; junction bases not matched to a gene: 9. The CDR3 region has the DNA TGTGCCTGGAGTGCCCTACAGGGGCCGCGGCATTTT. This sequence encodes CAWSALQGPRHF.

This clone was recorded many times. The chain carries TRBV28 and TRBJ2-5; 7 bases match TRBD2. Germline V gene sequence: CDR1 MDHEN, CDR2 SYDVKM. Trimming at V came to 2 bases and at J to 1 base, leaving 4 bases not matched to a gene. The length of the CDR3 is 15 residues. CDR3 sequence (DNA): TGTGCCAGCAGTTTAAACGGGAGGCCCCAAGAGACCCAGTACTTC. Its translation: CASSLNGRPQETQYF.